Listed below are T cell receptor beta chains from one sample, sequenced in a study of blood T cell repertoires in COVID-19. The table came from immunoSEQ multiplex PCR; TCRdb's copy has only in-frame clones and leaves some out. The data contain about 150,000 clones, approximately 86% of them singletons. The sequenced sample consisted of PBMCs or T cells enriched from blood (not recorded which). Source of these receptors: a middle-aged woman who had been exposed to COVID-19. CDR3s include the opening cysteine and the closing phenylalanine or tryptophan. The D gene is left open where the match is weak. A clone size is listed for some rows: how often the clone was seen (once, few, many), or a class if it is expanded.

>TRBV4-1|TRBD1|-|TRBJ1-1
CASSQLDRGLYTEAFF
TGCGCCAGCAGCCAACTAGACAGGGGGCTGTACACTGAAGCTTTCTTT
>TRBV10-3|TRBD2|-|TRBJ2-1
CAISEGLAGVGEQFF
TGTGCCATCAGTGAGGGACTAGCGGGAGTAGGTGAGCAGTTCTTC
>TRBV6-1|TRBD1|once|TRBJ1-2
CASAAGQVYGYTF
TGTGCCAGTGCAGCGGGACAGGTCTATGGCTACACCTTC
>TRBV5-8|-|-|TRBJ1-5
CASSPGDQGTQPQHF
TGTGCCAGCAGCCCGGGGGACCAGGGAACCCAGCCCCAGCATTTT
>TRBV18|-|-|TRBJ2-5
CASSPGSRQETQYF
TGTGCCAGCTCACCAGGATCGAGGCAAGAGACCCAGTACTTC
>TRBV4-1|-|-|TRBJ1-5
CASSQGQGNQPQHF
TGCGCCAGCAGCCAAGGACAGGGCAATCAGCCCCAGCATTTT
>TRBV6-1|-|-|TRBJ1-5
CASSERGGTDYSNQPQHF
TGTGCCAGCAGTGAGCGGGGGGGGACCGACTATAGCAATCAGCCCCAGCATTTT
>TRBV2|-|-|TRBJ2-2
CASRPGTETRDTGELFF
TGTGCCAGTAGACCGGGAACCGAGACGAGGGACACCGGGGAGCTGTTTTTT
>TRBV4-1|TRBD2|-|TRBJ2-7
CASSLYSGSLLEQYF
TGCGCCAGCAGCCTCTATAGCGGGAGTCTTTTGGAGCAGTACTTC
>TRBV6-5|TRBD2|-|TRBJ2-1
CASSLLAGNPNEQFF
TGTGCCAGCAGCCTCCTAGCGGGGAATCCTAATGAGCAGTTCTTC
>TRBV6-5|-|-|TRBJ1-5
CASSQRGGNQPQHF
TGTGCCAGCAGCCAACGGGGTGGCAATCAGCCCCAGCATTTT
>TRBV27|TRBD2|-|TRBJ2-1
CASRERLYGLAVNNEQFF
TGTGCCAGCAGGGAACGACTCTATGGACTAGCGGTCAACAATGAGCAGTTCTTC
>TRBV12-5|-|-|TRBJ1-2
CASGPPQGFNYGYTF
TGTGCTAGTGGCCCCCCACAGGGATTTAACTATGGCTACACCTTC
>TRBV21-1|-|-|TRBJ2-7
CASSKGTRQVYEQYF
TGTGCCAGCAGCAAAGGGACCAGACAGGTCTACGAGCAGTACTTC
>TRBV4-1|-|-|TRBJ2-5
CASSQNTVISQETQYF
TGCGCCAGCAGCCAAAACACAGTCATCAGCCAAGAGACCCAGTACTTC
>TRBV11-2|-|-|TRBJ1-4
CASSLDGQSNEKLFF
TGTGCCAGCAGCTTAGATGGACAGAGTAATGAAAAACTGTTTTTT
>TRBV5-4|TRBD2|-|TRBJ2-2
CASSFPGLAGPNTGELFF
TGTGCCAGCAGCTTTCCGGGACTAGCGGGACCGAACACCGGGGAGCTGTTTTTT
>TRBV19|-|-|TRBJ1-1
CASKDYGVKNTEAFF
TGTGCCTCGAAAGATTACGGGGTTAAGAACACTGAAGCTTTCTTT
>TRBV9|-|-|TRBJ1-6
CASSVGGSNSSPLHF
TGTGCCAGCAGCGTCGGGGGGAGTAACAGTTCACCCCTCCACTTT
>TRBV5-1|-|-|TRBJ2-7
CASSLMGAGSYEQYF
TGCGCCAGCAGCTTGATGGGGGCAGGATCCTACGAGCAGTACTTC
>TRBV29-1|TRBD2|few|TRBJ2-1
CSVEGGRPYNEQFF
TGCAGCGTTGAGGGCGGGAGGCCCTACAATGAGCAGTTCTTC
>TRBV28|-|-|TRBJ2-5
CASSSSPARGAQYF
TGTGCCAGCAGCTCCTCCCCGGCCCGCGGGGCCCAGTACTTC
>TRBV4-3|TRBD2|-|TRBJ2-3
CASSQGSGNTDTQYF
TGCGCCAGCAGCCAGGGTAGCGGGAATACAGATACGCAGTATTTT
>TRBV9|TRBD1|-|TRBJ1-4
CASSVRTGGEKLFF
TGTGCCAGCAGCGTAAGGACAGGGGGAGAAAAACTGTTTTTT
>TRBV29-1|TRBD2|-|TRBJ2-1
CSVVVFGVGTSGYNEQFF
TGCAGCGTTGTTGTTTTCGGGGTGGGGACTAGCGGATACAATGAGCAGTTCTTC
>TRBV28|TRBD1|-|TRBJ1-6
CASSRQGTSYNSPLHF
TGTGCCAGCAGTCGACAGGGCACGTCCTATAATTCACCCCTCCACTTT
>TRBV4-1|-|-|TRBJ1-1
CASSQAIRGTEAFF
TGCGCCAGCAGCCAAGCGATCAGGGGCACTGAAGCTTTCTTT
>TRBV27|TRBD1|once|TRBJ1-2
CASGRDRTNYGYTF
TGTGCCAGCGGACGGGACAGAACTAACTATGGCTACACCTTC
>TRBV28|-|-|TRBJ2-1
CGTGVTYNEQFF
TGCGGTACGGGAGTCACCTACAATGAGCAGTTCTTC